The rows below give T cell receptor beta chains drawn from one sample of a study of CD8 T cells in Susac syndrome. Via MiXCR, TCRdb re-called the immunoSEQ multiplex PCR reads, giving one row per CDR3 protein. Counted here are 250,000 to 300,000 distinct CDR3 sequences, roughly 85% occurring once; the ten biggest clones make up 0.21%. The sequenced material came from CD8+ T cells from PBMCs. These receptors were taken from a human donor with multiple sclerosis. Both conserved end residues are part of each CDR3. A D gene is named only where the DNA matches it firmly. Size tells how often a clone was seen (once, few, many) or the class of an expanded clone, and some rows leave it out.

d_call j_call v_call clone_size cdr3_nt cdr3_aa
TRBD2 TRBJ2-1 TRBV11-2 . TGTGCCAGCAGCTTAGGATTTGGGCTAGCGGGAGGGGATTACAATGAGCAGTTCTTC CASSLGFGLAGGDYNEQFF
. TRBJ2-3 TRBV27 few TGTGCCAGCAGTTTATGGGGGGGCACAGATACGCAGTATTTT CASSLWGGTDTQYF
TRBD2 TRBJ2-1 TRBV20-1 . TGCAGTGCTAGAGACCGACTAGCGGGAGGGCCAGGAGATGAGCAGTTCTTC CSARDRLAGGPGDEQFF
. TRBJ1-3 TRBV6-2/TRBV6-3 . TGTGCCAGCATCCCTCCCCCGGACAGCCGAGTCTCTGGAAACACCATATATTTT CASIPPPDSRVSGNTIYF
. TRBJ2-1 TRBV4-3 once TGCGCCAGCAGCGATGGACTGGGGCATCTCCCGTTCTTC CASSDGLGHLPFF
. TRBJ1-1 TRBV5-6 . TGTGCCAGCAGCCCGGGCCCCCTCGAAGCTTTCTTT CASSPGPLEAFF
TRBD2 TRBJ2-1 TRBV20-1 once TGCAGTGCTCGCCCTCAACTAGCGGGTAACAATGAGCAGTTCTTC CSARPQLAGNNEQFF
. TRBJ2-1 TRBV12-3/TRBV12-4 . TGTGCCAGCAGTTTCCAGTACCTCTACAATGAGCAGTTCTTC CASSFQYLYNEQFF
. TRBJ2-1 TRBV4-3 . TGCGCCAGCGGGTGGAGATTAGCAGGCAATGAGCAGTTCTTC CASGWRLAGNEQFF
. TRBJ2-7 TRBV9 . TGTGCCAGCAGCGTAGGAGCCGCTGGGGGTTACGAGCAGTACTTC CASSVGAAGGYEQYF
. TRBJ2-7 TRBV4-3 . TGCGCCAGCAGCCAAGATCTGAACAGCTACGAGCAGTACTTC CASSQDLNSYEQYF
. TRBJ2-1 TRBV5-6 . TGTGCCAGCAGCTTGGAATTAAACAATGAGCAGTTCTTC CASSLELNNEQFF
. TRBJ1-1 TRBV7-9 . TGTGCCAGCAGCTTGGGACTCCCGAACACTGAAGCTTTCTTT CASSLGLPNTEAFF
. TRBJ2-1 TRBV30 . TGTGCCTGGAGTGACCGTAGCCATGAGCAGTTCTTC CAWSDRSHEQFF
. TRBJ2-3 TRBV20-1 . TGCAGTGCCCGGGGGCTAGCCCGAAGGCCAAATACGCAGTATTTT CSARGLARRPNTQYF
TRBD1 TRBJ2-5 TRBV12-3/TRBV12-4 . TGTGCCAGCAGTTTAGGGACAGGGGAAGAGAACCAGTACTTC CASSLGTGEENQYF
TRBD1 TRBJ1-1 TRBV30 . TGTGCCTGGAGTGGCAGGGGGAGGAACACTGAAGCTTTCTTT CAWSGRGRNTEAFF
. TRBJ1-4 TRBV20-1 . TGCAGTGCTAGAGATCCCGCAGGTCCCCTGGAGGAAAAACTGTTTTTT CSARDPAGPLEEKLFF
TRBD2 TRBJ2-5 TRBV20-1 . TGCAGTAATGTAGCGGGACCTTACCAAGAGACCCAGTACTTC CSNVAGPYQETQYF
. TRBJ2-5 TRBV7-9 few TGTGCCAGCAGCTTAGCAGGTCAGCAAGAGACCCAGTACTTC CASSLAGQQETQYF
TRBD2 TRBJ2-1 TRBV19 . TGTGCCAGTGGTTATAGCGGGGGTTACAATGAGCAGTTCTTC CASGYSGGYNEQFF
. TRBJ1-2 TRBV27 . TGTGCCAGCAGTTTAGATGGACAGATCTATGGCTACACCTTC CASSLDGQIYGYTF
. TRBJ1-5 TRBV11-2 . TGTGCCAGCAGCTTAGCCGGGGAGGTCCAGCCCCAGCATTTT CASSLAGEVQPQHF
. TRBJ1-6 TRBV6-5 . TGTGCCAGCAGTTCCCCAGGGTTTTGGTATTCACCCCTCCACTTT CASSSPGFWYSPLHF
. TRBJ2-7 TRBV2 . TGTGCCAGCAGTGAATCTCGGCCGGGCCTCTACGAGCAGTACTTC CASSESRPGLYEQYF
. TRBJ2-7 TRBV7-9 . TGTGCCAGCAGCTCAGGGGCGGGGCCCTCCTACGAGCAGTACTTC CASSSGAGPSYEQYF
TRBD2 TRBJ2-1 TRBV2 . TGTGCCAGCAGTGGACTAGCGGGCCGGGATGAGCAGTTCTTC CASSGLAGRDEQFF
TRBD2 TRBJ2-3 TRBV6-5 . TGTGCCAGCAGTCAAGTAGCGGGAGGCGCAGATACGCAGTATTTT CASSQVAGGADTQYF
. TRBJ1-1 TRBV6-2/TRBV6-3 . TGTGCCAGCAGAATGACACAGAGGACGGACGCTTTCTTT CASRMTQRTDAFF
. TRBJ1-1 TRBV6-5 . TGTGCCAGCAGTTATCGGGCATTCGGAACGGTGAACACTGAAGCTTTCTTT CASSYRAFGTVNTEAFF
. TRBJ2-5 TRBV30 . TGTGCCTGGAGTGCCCACACGTGGTCCGAGACCCAGTACTTC CAWSAHTWSETQYF
. TRBJ2-1 TRBV29-1 . TGCAGCGTTGAGTTCCAGATTTCCTACAATGAGCAGTTCTTC CSVEFQISYNEQFF
. TRBJ2-7 TRBV2 few TGTGCCAGCAGTGTCGACAGTACTTACGAGCAGTACTTC CASSVDSTYEQYF
. TRBJ2-3 TRBV6-5 . TGTGCCAGCAGTTACGGAATTCAACAGGGTCTGGGGCCGACAGATACGCAGTATTTT CASSYGIQQGLGPTDTQYF
TRBD2 TRBJ2-7 TRBV27 . TGTGCCAGCAGTTTACTAGCGGGCGGCGAAGAGCAGTACTTC CASSLLAGGEEQYF
. TRBJ1-5 TRBV28 . TGTGCCAGCAGTTGGTGGGACGTCTTCAATCAGCCCCAGCATTTT CASSWWDVFNQPQHF
TRBD1 TRBJ2-7 TRBV14 . TGTGCCAGCAGCCACCGGGACAGGGGATCCTACGAGCAGTACTTC CASSHRDRGSYEQYF